The sequence of this TCR beta chain was determined in a study of blood T cell repertoires in COVID-19. Study-wide background: Acute and convalescent COVID-19 specimens originated in the United States, Italy and Spain. T cells, B-cell-depleted T cells, or PBMCs supplied cDNA or gDNA.

Germline V gene sequence: CDR1 SNHLY, CDR2 FYNNEI. The CDR3 length is 16 residues. With V trimmed by 7 bases and J by 1 base, 11 bases remained unmatched. Data came from immunoSEQ multiplex PCR; TCRdb stores just in-frame clones and leaves some out. The data show 190,000 or so clones, with roughly four fifths seen just once and about 10% held by the top ten. The material sequenced was PBMCs or T cells enriched from blood (not recorded which). This TCR derives from a man in his forties who had recovered from COVID-19. The rearrangement joins TRBV2 to TRBJ1-1; TRBD1 aligns across 8 bases. CDR3 sequence (DNA): TGTGCCAGCATTAGAACTCTCGGGACAGGGAACACTGAAGCTTTCTTT. Its translation is CASIRTLGTGNTEAFF.